What follows are 6 T cell receptor beta chains derived from one specimen sequenced in a study of control samples from healthy donors and cancer patients. Data came from immunoSEQ multiplex PCR; TCRdb stores just in-frame clones and leaves some out. The sample lists 150,000 to 200,000 clones, roughly nine tenths occurring once. Material for sequencing was blood. These receptors all come from a young woman in good health.

In nucleotides, the CDR3 is TGTGCCAGCAGTTTGGGACTAGCGGGTGAGCAGTACTTC. It translates to CASSLGLAGEQYF. This chain uses TRBV6-5 with TRBJ2-7, with 12 bases fitting TRBD2. The J segment lost 7 bases and the V segment lost 4 bases, leaving 2 bases of the junction unmatched. The CDR3 has 13 amino acids. CDR1 and CDR2 from the germline V gene are MNHEY and SVGAGI.

The chain couples TRBV5-1 to TRBJ1-1; D unclear. Germline V gene lookup returns CDR1 SGHRS and CDR2 YFSETQ. The CDR3 spans 14 residues. Trimming cost V 0 bases and J 0 bases, with 6 bases left between them. CDR3 coding DNA: TGCGCCAGCAGCTTGGGGGAAATGAACACTGAAGCTTTCTTT. Translation gives CASSLGEMNTEAFF.

The chain carries TRBV11-3 and TRBJ2-1; TRBD1 might be the D (5 bases). The CDR3 is made up of 16 amino acids. Germline values: CDR1 SGHNT, CDR2 YENEEA. Trimming cost V 1 base and J 2 bases, with 12 bases left between them. The CDR3 DNA follows: TGTGCCAGCAGCTTAGGTCAGGGTCGAACCTACAATGAGCAGTTCTTC. The encoded protein is CASSLGQGRTYNEQFF.

The rearrangement uses TRBV19 and TRBJ2-1; D is unresolved. The CDR3 length is 13 residues. The germline V gene encodes CDR1 LNHDA and CDR2 SQIVND (reference sequence). The V end lost 4 bases, the J end lost 4 bases, and 8 bases lay between the germline ends. The CDR3 nucleotides are TGTGCCAGTAGTAGCGGAATGTACAATGAGCAGTTCTTC. Translation gives CASSSGMYNEQFF. Full variable domain (missing parts from reference TRBV19 and TRBJ2-1): DGGITQSPKYLFRKEGQNVTLSCEQNLNHDAMYWYRQDPGQGLRLIYYSQIVNDFQKGDIAEGYSVSREKKESFPLTVTSAQKNPTAFYLCASSSGMYNEQFFGPGTRLTVL.

The V gene is TRBV10-1, the J gene TRBJ1-6; 7 bases are a match to TRBD1. The CDR3 is made up of 17 amino acids. V lost 0 bases and J lost 1; bases outside the gene matches: 3. CDR1 and CDR2 from the germline V gene are WNHNN and SYGVQD (reference sequence). The CDR3 region has the DNA TGCGCCAGCAGTGAGTCGAGGGGGCGGTCCTATAATTCACCCCTCCACTTT. Amino acid sequence: CASSESRGRSYNSPLHF.

The chain joins TRBV19 to TRBJ2-1; TRBD2 matches at 9 bases. This CDR3 has 13 amino acids. After removal of 5 bases from V and 8 bases from J, the junction contained 4 bases not matched to a gene. Germline-derived CDR1 and CDR2 are LNHDA and SQIVND (reference sequence). The CDR3 sequence is CASSLAGLYEQFF. Written as DNA, the CDR3 is TGTGCCAGTAGTCTAGCGGGACTCTATGAGCAGTTCTTC.